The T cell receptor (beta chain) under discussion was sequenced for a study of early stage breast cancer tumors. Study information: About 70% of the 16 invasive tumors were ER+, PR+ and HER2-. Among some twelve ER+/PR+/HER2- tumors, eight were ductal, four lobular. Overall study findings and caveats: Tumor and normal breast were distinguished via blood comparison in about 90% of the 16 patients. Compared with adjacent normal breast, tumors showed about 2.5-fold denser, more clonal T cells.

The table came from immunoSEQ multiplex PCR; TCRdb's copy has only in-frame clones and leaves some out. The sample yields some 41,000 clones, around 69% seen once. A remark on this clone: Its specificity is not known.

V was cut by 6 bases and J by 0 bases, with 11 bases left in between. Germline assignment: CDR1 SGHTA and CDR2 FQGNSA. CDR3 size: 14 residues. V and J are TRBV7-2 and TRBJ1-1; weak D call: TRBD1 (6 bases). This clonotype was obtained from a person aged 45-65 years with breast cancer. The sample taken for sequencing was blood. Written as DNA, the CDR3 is TGTGCCAGCAGGTCAACAGGGATGAACACTGAAGCTTTCTTT. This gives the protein CASRSTGMNTEAFF.